Listed below are T cell receptor beta chains from one sample, sequenced in a study of OX40 agonist ivuxolimab in advanced cancers. Using immunoSEQ multiplex PCR, the repertoire was profiled, and TCRdb retains in-frame clones only, with some absent. This table holds some 33,000 clones, more than 70% found once. The sequences come from CD4+ or CD8+ T cells sorted from blood, collected in a trial of the OX40 agonist ivuxolimab. These TCRs come from an adult with an advanced solid tumor such as melanoma, head and neck, liver or kidney cancer. Both conserved end residues are part of each CDR3.

V gene	J gene	CDR3 protein
TRBV27	TRBJ2-3	CASGRGVAGADTQYF
TRBV6-1	TRBJ2-1	CASSELNEQFF
TRBV5-1	TRBJ2-7	CASSLEGAYEQYF
TRBV6-4	TRBJ2-3	CASSGILAFSADTQYF
TRBV19	TRBJ2-1	CASSMDGYNEQFF
TRBV6-1	TRBJ2-1	CASKGDSDYNEQFF
TRBV4-1	TRBJ2-1	CASTPGRSGHEQFF
TRBV27	-	CASSLSKQFYEQYF
TRBV27	TRBJ2-1	CASRPGTYNEQFF
TRBV7-6	TRBJ1-5	CASSLGGFQPQHF
TRBV4-1	TRBJ2-5	CASSQEWAKETQYF
TRBV7-6	TRBJ2-1	CASSPISGSRDEQFF
TRBV4-2	TRBJ2-7	CASSQEGLAGTYEQYF
TRBV5-4	TRBJ2-7	CASSLGVPRGNEQYF
TRBV27	TRBJ1-6	CASSPGGESYNSPLHF
TRBV4-1	TRBJ2-2	CASSQGVTGELFF
TRBV7-8	TRBJ2-7	CASSTPTGLDYEQYF
TRBV6-1	TRBJ2-3	CASSEWLAGGATDTQYF
TRBV19	TRBJ1-1	CASSPGTGNTEAFF
TRBV29-1	TRBJ2-2	CSVAGLAGGTGELFF
TRBV29-1	TRBJ2-3	CSVEWLAETDTQYF
TRBV7-9	TRBJ2-2	CASSLLQANTGELFF
TRBV20-1	TRBJ2-1	CRWGGEQFF
TRBV18	TRBJ2-7	CASSPLGGNEQYF
TRBV7-9	TRBJ2-1	CASSFRTSGRDEQFF
TRBV2	TRBJ2-5	CASSVGETQYF
TRBV11-2	TRBJ2-2	CASSFPLLRAETNTGELFF
TRBV6-5	TRBJ2-5	CASSLTGAQVETQYF
TRBV14	TRBJ2-1	CASSLVGNEQFF
TRBV5-4	TRBJ1-3	CASSFSGVSGNTIYF
TRBV5-1	TRBJ2-7	CASRAAGPAYEQYF
TRBV6-5	TRBJ2-3	CASSSTDIYTQYF
TRBV28	TRBJ2-3	CASSFIQRGTDTQYF
TRBV29-1	TRBJ2-7	CSARGDSYEQYF
TRBV29-1	TRBJ2-3	CSLRGDDSTTDTQYF
TRBV19	TRBJ1-4	CASSIGYRELFF
TRBV7-9	TRBJ1-6	CASSPLGIYSPLHF
TRBV27	TRBJ1-1	CASSLSGNRGTEAFF
TRBV12-5	TRBJ1-2	CASALTDGYGYTF
TRBV27	TRBJ1-6	CASSLGESPYNSPLHF
TRBV5-6	TRBJ2-1	CASSASGGSYNEQFF
TRBV11-2	TRBJ2-1	CASSLDEDPRLENEQFF
TRBV19	TRBJ2-7	CASSPGQGPYEQYF
TRBV7-2	TRBJ2-7	CASSLVPLVGRITYEQYF
TRBV4-1	TRBJ2-5	CASSQARGAGTQYF
TRBV27	TRBJ2-1	CASSAGSNEQFF
TRBV28	TRBJ2-2	CASSFMGLGPNTGELFF
TRBV4-1	TRBJ2-1	CASSQGTGTINEQFF
TRBV5-1	TRBJ2-7	CASSLQGLGYEQYF
TRBV9	TRBJ2-5	CASSARYEGPETQYF
TRBV27	TRBJ2-7	CASSPGTSYEQYF
TRBV19	TRBJ2-1	CASSISGGEQFF
TRBV10-2	TRBJ2-4	CASRHRQGPNIQYF
TRBV28	TRBJ2-3	CASSFRKVADTQYF
TRBV6-4	TRBJ2-1	CASPGLAGAGSYNEQFF